This T cell receptor beta chain originates from a study of identical twins. A universal primer site came from template switching; cDNA carried unique molecular identifiers. TCRdb called the 5' RACE reads again in MiXCR, with one record for every CDR3 protein. The sample includes around 670,000 distinct CDR3 sequences, 5.5% to 6.5% of them seen just once. Trimming pared 3 bases from V and 6 bases from J, leaving 10 bases between. CDR1 and CDR2 (germline): SGHTA, FQGTGA. The CDR3 extends over 13 amino acids. This clonotype was recorded many times. Only healthy Caucasians were included as donors. The sequencing sample was made of naive T cells sorted from blood. This chain connects TRBV7-3 to TRBJ2-3; D is unclear. The receptor comes from a man aged 18 to 30 in good health. The chain's CDR3 is CASSFNHPDTQYF. CDR3 nucleotides: TGTGCCAGCAGCTTCAACCACCCCGATACGCAGTATTTT.